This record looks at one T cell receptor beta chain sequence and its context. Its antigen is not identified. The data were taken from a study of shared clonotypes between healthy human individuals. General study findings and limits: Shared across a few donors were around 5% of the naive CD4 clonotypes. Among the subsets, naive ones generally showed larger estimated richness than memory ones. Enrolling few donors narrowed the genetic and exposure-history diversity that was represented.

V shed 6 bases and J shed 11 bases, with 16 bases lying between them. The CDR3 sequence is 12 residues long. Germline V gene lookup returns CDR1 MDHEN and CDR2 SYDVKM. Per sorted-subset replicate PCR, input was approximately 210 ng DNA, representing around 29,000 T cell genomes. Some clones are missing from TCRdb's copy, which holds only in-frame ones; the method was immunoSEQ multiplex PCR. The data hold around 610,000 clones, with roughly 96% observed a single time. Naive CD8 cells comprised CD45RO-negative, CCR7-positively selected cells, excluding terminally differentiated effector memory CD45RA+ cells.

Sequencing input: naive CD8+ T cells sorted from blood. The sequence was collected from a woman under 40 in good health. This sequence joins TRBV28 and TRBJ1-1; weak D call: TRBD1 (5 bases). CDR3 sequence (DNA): TGTGCCAGCAGACCTTATGGGGGGAGGGCTTTCTTT. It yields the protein CASRPYGGRAFF.